The 9 T cell receptor beta chains given below trace back to one sample, sequenced in a study of blood T cells in healthy people across ages. Combining a sample-barcoded 5' primer with a J-beta primer mix, a second PCR ran for roughly 6 to 11 cycles. TCRdb fed the 5' RACE reads into MiXCR, producing one record per CDR3 protein. The sample holds 850,000 to 1,000,000 distinct CDR3 sequences, around 46% seen once. The sample taken for sequencing was blood. The receptors originated from a man younger than 40 in good health.

This clonotype was observed at least ten times. V gene TRBV12-3 or TRBV12-4 combines with J gene TRBJ2-7, with D possibly TRBD1 on 5 matching bases. The CDR3 covers 15 residues. Trimming cost V 3 bases and J 1 base, with 13 bases left between them. The DNA for the CDR3 is TGTGCCAGCAGTTTTGGCCAGGGTGGGTCCTACGAGCAGTACTTC. As protein: CASSFGQGGSYEQYF.

This clonotype occurred a few times. The chain is built from TRBV2 and TRBJ1-2; 7 bases map to TRBD1. CDR3 size: 13 residues. In germline, CDR1 is SNHLY, CDR2 FYNNEI. Trimming removed 3 bases from V and 4 bases from J; junction bases left unmatched: 2. CDR3 coding DNA: TGTGCCAGCAGTGAGGGACAGAGCTATGGCTACACCTTC. Translated, it gives CASSEGQSYGYTF.

This clonotype occurred many times. The V gene is TRBV4-1, the J gene TRBJ2-5, with 14 bases that match TRBD2. The CDR3 has 17 amino acids. The J segment lost 0 bases and the V segment lost 1 base, leaving 1 base of the junction unmatched. CDR1 is MGHRA, CDR2 YSYEKL, per germline. CDR3 sequence reads: CASSQGTSGGYQETQYF. In DNA form, the CDR3 reads TGCGCCAGCAGCCAAGGGACTAGCGGGGGGTACCAAGAGACCCAGTACTTC.

The V call is TRBV12-3 or TRBV12-4, the J call TRBJ2-1; perhaps TRBD1 as D (5 bases). CDR3 length equals 16 residues. Trimming stripped 3 bases from V and 4 bases from J, with 16 bases between. The CDR3 sequence: CASSFLGVPKYNEQFF. The CDR3 nucleotides are TGTGCCAGCAGTTTTCTAGGGGTCCCAAAGTACAATGAGCAGTTCTTC.

This clonotype was seen repeatedly, ten times or more. The gene calls are TRBV5-1 and TRBJ2-1, with D unclear. The CDR3 loop spans 13 amino acids. Per germline, CDR1 SGHRS and CDR2 YFSETQ. V was cut by 4 bases and J by 0 bases, with 5 bases left in between. CDR3 protein: CASSTDSYNEQFF. CDR3 coding DNA: TGCGCCAGCAGCACGGACTCCTACAATGAGCAGTTCTTC.

The chain links TRBV7-8 to TRBJ1-6; TRBD1 might be the D (5 bases). The V end was cut by 1 base, the J end by 11 bases, with 15 bases between. Germline lookup yields CDR1 SGHVS and CDR2 FQNEAQ. CDR3 length: 15 residues. The CDR3 DNA reads as TGTGCCAGCAGCTTAGGGATCCAGGGAGATCCACCCCTCCACTTT. Encoded protein: CASSLGIQGDPPLHF.

The chain combines TRBV11-2 with TRBJ2-3; D unclear. The CDR3 spans 12 residues. CDR1 SGHAT and CDR2 FQNNGV come from the germline V gene. The V and J ends lost 5 bases and 7 bases respectively, with 10 bases between them. DNA for the CDR3: TGTGCCAGCAGCCCCAGTCAAAATACGCAGTATTTT. Translation gives CASSPSQNTQYF.

This clonotype was observed a handful of times. This chain links TRBV20-1 with TRBJ2-7, with D possibly being TRBD1 (5 bases). The CDR3 covers 13 residues. In germline, CDR1 is DFQATT, CDR2 SNEGSKA (reference sequence). V was shortened by 7 bases and J by 5 bases, with 18 bases between the two germline ends. CDR3 DNA: TGCAGTGTCCTTGTACAGGTATCCCACGAGCAGTACTTC. It specifies CSVLVQVSHEQYF.

CDR3 DNA: TGTGCCAGCACTAACTCGGGGAAGGGGTCAAATCAGCCCCAGCATTTT. Translation: CASTNSGKGSNQPQHF. The genes are TRBV28 and TRBJ1-5; TRBD1 is a possible D gene (5 bases). V was cut by 7 bases and J by 4 bases, with 20 bases left in between. The CDR3 covers 16 residues. Germline lookup yields CDR1 MDHEN and CDR2 SYDVKM. The full variable domain, its missing parts supplied by reference TRBV28 and TRBJ1-5, is DVKVTQSSRYLVKRTGEKVFLECVQDMDHENMFWYRQDPGLGLRLIYFSYDVKMKEKGDIPEGYSVSREKKERFSLILESASTNQTSMYLCASTNSGKGSNQPQHFGDGTRLSIL.